One and the same sample provided the 10 T cell receptor beta chains below, sequenced in a study of PD-L1 blockade in urothelial cancer. Time point noted: peripheral blood 6 weeks after treatment start. Sequencing was performed with immunoSEQ multiplex PCR; in TCRdb, only in-frame clones are kept and a portion is missing. The data contain about 76,000 clones, 75% to 95% of them seen just once; the ten biggest clones take up more than 0.85%. The source was PBMCs, collected around atezolizumab (anti-PD-L1) treatment. The source of these receptors is a woman of 80 years or more with urothelial cancer.

This clone was picked up one time. The chain links TRBV6-1 to TRBJ1-2; 8 nucleotides align to TRBD1. Germline V gene sequence: CDR1 MNHNS, CDR2 SASEGT. With 6 bases clipped from V and 6 bases from J, the junction kept 6 bases outside the gene matches. CDR3 length equals 13 residues. CDR3 sequence: CASSLTGANGYTF. The DNA of the CDR3 is TGTGCCAGCAGCTTGACAGGGGCAAATGGCTACACCTTC.

This sequence joins TRBV7-9 and TRBJ2-1, with 7 bases aligning to TRBD1. This CDR3 is 13 amino acids long. Germline lookup yields CDR1 SEHNR and CDR2 FQNEAQ (reference sequence). V lost 3 bases and J lost 7; bases outside the gene matches: 3. The CDR3 coding sequence is TGTGCCAGCAGCTTCGGGACAGATAATGAGCAGTTCTTC. Its protein product is CASSFGTDNEQFF.

V gene TRBV5-5 combines with J gene TRBJ1-3, with TRBD1 as a possible D gene (5 bases). This CDR3 has 20 amino acids. V was shortened by 4 bases and J by 1 base, with 27 bases between the two germline ends. From germline, CDR1 is SGHKS and CDR2 YYEKEE (reference sequence). The CDR3 region has the DNA TGTGCCAGCAGCGCCCCCCGCCCAGGACAAGGTTCCTTGTCTGGAAACACCATATATTTT. Translating it yields CASSAPRPGQGSLSGNTIYF. Supplemented by reference TRBV5-5 and TRBJ1-3, the full variable domain reads DAGVTQSPTHLIKTRGQQVTLRCSPISGHKSVSWYQQVLGQGPQFIFQYYEKEERGRGNFPDRFSARQFPNYSSELNVNALLLGDSALYLCASSAPRPGQGSLSGNTIYFGEGSWLTVV.

The chain joins TRBV5-6 to TRBJ2-1; D is uncertain. Trimming left V 2 bases short and J 3 bases short, with 9 bases between. Germline V gives CDR1 SGHDT, CDR2 YYEEEE. CDR3 length: 14 residues. CDR3 in DNA: TGTGCCAGCAGCTTCATAGATAGCTACAATGAGCAGTTCTTC. Its translation: CASSFIDSYNEQFF.

This chain links TRBV2 with TRBJ2-1; 10 bases fit TRBD2. Per the germline V gene, CDR1 is SNHLY and CDR2 is FYNNEI. Trimming cost V 3 bases and J 4 bases; bases outside gene matches: 6. The CDR3 has 16 amino acids. DNA for the CDR3: TGTGCCAGCAGTGACGCTAGCGGGAGACGGTACAATGAGCAGTTCTTC. Protein product: CASSDASGRRYNEQFF.

The CDR3 sequence: CASSSGGQSNYGYTF. CDR3 DNA: TGTGCCAGCAGTTCCGGGGGACAGTCTAACTATGGCTACACCTTC. The rearrangement uses TRBV28 and TRBJ1-2; TRBD1 matches at 7 bases. The CDR3 loop spans 15 amino acids. Looked up from germline, CDR1 is MDHEN and CDR2 is SYDVKM. Trimming at V came to 4 bases and at J to 0 bases, leaving 5 bases not matched to a gene.

This chain uses TRBV28 with TRBJ1-4, with 7 bases identical to TRBD1. The CDR3 has 16 amino acids. J was trimmed by 4 bases and V by 1 base; bases with no gene match: 6. Germline V gene lookup returns CDR1 MDHEN and CDR2 SYDVKM. Here the CDR3 reads CASSLLRDRGNEKLFF. CDR3 DNA sequence: TGTGCCAGCAGTTTATTGCGGGACAGAGGTAATGAAAAACTGTTTTTT.

The chain has TRBV5-1 and TRBJ1-5, with D possibly being TRBD1 (5 bases). Trimming took off 3 bases at V and 4 bases at J, with 11 bases between the two ends. Germline V gives CDR1 SGHRS, CDR2 YFSETQ. CDR3 length: 14 amino acids. In DNA form, the CDR3 reads TGCGCCAGCAGCTCCGGGGGGGTGAATCAGCCCCAGCATTTT. Its translation is CASSSGGVNQPQHF.

The V and J genes are TRBV5-4 and TRBJ2-3; D unresolved. CDR3 length: 15 residues. Germline CDR1 reads SGHNT; CDR2 reads YYREEE (reference sequence). V was cut by 0 bases and J by 0 bases, with 8 bases left in between. Written as DNA, the CDR3 is TGTGCCAGCAGCTTGGGAGGCGCTAGCACAGATACGCAGTATTTT. It yields the protein CASSLGGASTDTQYF.

This chain links TRBV5-1 with TRBJ2-7; 9 positions match TRBD2. Germline lookup yields CDR1 SGHRS and CDR2 YFSETQ. This CDR3 comprises 14 residues. The junction had 8 bases not matched to a gene; V was cut back by 5 bases and J by 5 bases. CDR3 sequence: CASRPLTSGDEQYF. In nucleotides, the CDR3 is TGCGCCAGCAGGCCTCTGACTAGCGGCGACGAGCAGTACTTC.